Here is one T cell receptor beta chain with its context. CDR3 length: 14 amino acids. Germline V gene sequence: CDR1 PRHDT, CDR2 FYEKMQ (reference sequence). Through a sample-barcoded 5' primer and a J-beta primer mix, a second PCR was run for 7 to 11 cycles. TCRdb ran MiXCR on the 5' RACE reads and lists one entry per CDR3 protein. The table lists about 780,000 distinct CDR3 sequences, 25% to 30% of them singletons. The data stem from a study of blood T cells in healthy people across ages. The data were also submitted as part of a second study, on T cells of mothers and their children.

The sample comprised blood. This receptor was obtained from a boy between 10 and 17 years old in good health. The genes are TRBV13 and TRBJ2-5; D may be TRBD2 (5 bases). TRBJ2-7 explains the end of the DNA better; the J call may be wrong. CDR3 bases: TGTGCCAGCAGCTTTGGTCCGGGATTCTACGAGCAGTACTTC. It specifies CASSFGPGFYEQYF.